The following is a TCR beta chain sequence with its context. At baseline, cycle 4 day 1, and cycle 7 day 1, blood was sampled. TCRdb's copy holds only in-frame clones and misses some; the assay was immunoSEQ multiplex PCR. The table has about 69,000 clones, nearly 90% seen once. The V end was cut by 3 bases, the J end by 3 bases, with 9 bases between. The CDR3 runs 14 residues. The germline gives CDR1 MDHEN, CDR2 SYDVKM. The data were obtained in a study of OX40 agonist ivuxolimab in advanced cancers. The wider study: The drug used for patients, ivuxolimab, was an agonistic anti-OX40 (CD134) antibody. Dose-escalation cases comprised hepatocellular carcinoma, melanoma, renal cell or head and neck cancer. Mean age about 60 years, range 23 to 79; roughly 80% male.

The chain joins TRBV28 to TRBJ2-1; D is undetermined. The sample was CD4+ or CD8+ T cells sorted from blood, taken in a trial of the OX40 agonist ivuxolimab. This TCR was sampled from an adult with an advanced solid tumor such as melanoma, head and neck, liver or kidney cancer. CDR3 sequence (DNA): TGTGCCAGCAGTTTCGTCAACAACTACAATGAGCAGTTCTTC. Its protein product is CASSFVNNYNEQFF.